This T cell receptor (beta chain) was recorded in a study of blood T cell repertoires in COVID-19. Study-level information: COVID-19 samples collected from the United States, Italy and Spain covered acute and convalescent phases. T cells, B-cell-depleted T cells, or PBMCs provided the cDNA or gDNA that served as material.

In the source study's methods: Estimation of nucleated cell counts relied on the amplification of reference gene primers. Here immunoSEQ multiplex PCR was the method, and the copy in TCRdb shows in-frame clones only, minus some. The D gene and trimming were derived from the DNA, and the V and J assignments and clone size from that table. Among approximately 300,000 clones listed, approximately 88% were seen once. CDR1 is KGHSH, CDR2 LQKENI, per germline. The CDR3 length is 15 residues. V lost 3 bases and J 5 bases, leaving 16 bases between the germline ends. The clonotype comes from a woman aged 45-65 years with active or convalescent COVID-19. V usage is TRBV18 and J usage is TRBJ1-1; tentative D call: TRBD1 (5 bases). The specimen was peripheral blood. The CDR3 here is CASSPPDQGWTEAFF. CDR3 coding DNA: TGTGCCAGCTCACCCCCCGACCAGGGATGGACTGAAGCTTTCTTT. Supplemented by reference TRBV18 and TRBJ1-1, the full variable domain reads NAGVMQNPRHLVRRRGQEARLRCSPMKGHSHVYWYRQLPEEGLKFMVYLQKENIIDESGMPKERFSAEFPKEGPSILRIQQVVRGDSAAYFCASSPPDQGWTEAFFGQGTRLTVV.